This record concerns one TCR beta chain sequence. Its antigen is as yet unknown. Indicated time point: recipient sample about 28 days before transplant, after cytoreduction. The data originate from a study of T cell clonotyping in hematopoietic cell transplantation. Study results and caveats: At the given depth, recipient repertoires were over 95% de novo clonotypes.

The CDR3 length is 13 residues. From germline, CDR1 is GTSNPN and CDR2 SVGIG (reference sequence). Trimming shortened V by 5 bases and J by 3 bases, and 11 bases separated the two germline ends. The table came from immunoSEQ multiplex PCR; TCRdb's copy has only in-frame clones and leaves some out. The repertoire consists of roughly 16,000 clones, with 93% occurring once and the leading ten covering 1.5% to 2%. The chain is built from TRBV30 and TRBJ1-5; no clear D. The clonotype was recovered from a man younger than 30 with biphenotypic leukemia. Some clones in this sample may be carry-over from other donors' samples. The input for sequencing was peripheral blood mononuclear cells, taken before stem cell transplant. In nucleotides, the CDR3 is TGTGCCTGGGGAGAACAGCCCAATCAGCCCCAGCATTTT. Translating it yields CAWGEQPNQPQHF.